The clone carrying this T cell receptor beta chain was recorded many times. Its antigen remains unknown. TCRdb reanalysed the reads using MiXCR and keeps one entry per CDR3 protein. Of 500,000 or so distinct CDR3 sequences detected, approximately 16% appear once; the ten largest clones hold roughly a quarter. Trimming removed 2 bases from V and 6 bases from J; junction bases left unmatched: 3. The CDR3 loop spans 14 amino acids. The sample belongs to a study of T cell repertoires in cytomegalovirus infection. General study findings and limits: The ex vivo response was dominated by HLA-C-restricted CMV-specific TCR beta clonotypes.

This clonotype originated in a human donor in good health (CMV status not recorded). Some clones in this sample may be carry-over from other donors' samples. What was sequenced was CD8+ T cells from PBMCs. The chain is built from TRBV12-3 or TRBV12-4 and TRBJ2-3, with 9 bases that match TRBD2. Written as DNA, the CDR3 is TGTGCCAGCAGTTTATCTAGCGGGGATGATACGCAGTATTTT. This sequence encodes CASSLSSGDDTQYF.